These 20 T cell receptor beta chains were all obtained from the same sample, sequenced in a study of control samples from healthy donors and cancer patients. Profiled with immunoSEQ multiplex PCR; TCRdb holds only in-frame clones, not every one. The table includes around 94,000 clones, around 86% detected once. Sequenced: blood. The origin of the receptors is a woman aged 45-65 years in good health.

The V call is TRBV4-3, the J call TRBJ2-5, with 9 positions matching TRBD1. V shed 4 bases and J 7 bases; nucleotides not matched to a gene: 4. Germline V CDR1 and CDR2: LGHNA, YSLEER. The CDR3 consists of 13 residues. CDR3 coding DNA: TGCGCCAGCAGCCGGGACAGGGAGGCGACCCAGTACTTC. As protein: CASSRDREATQYF.

The chain is built from TRBV29-1 and TRBJ2-5, with TRBD1 as a possible D gene (7 bases). The CDR3 covers 13 residues. Trimming removed 5 bases at V and 7 bases at J, with 17 bases between. Germline V CDR1 and CDR2: SQVTM, ANQGSEA. CDR3 protein: CSVKAGGLWTQYF. DNA of the CDR3: TGCAGCGTTAAAGCAGGGGGGCTTTGGACCCAGTACTTC.

V gene TRBV28 combines with J gene TRBJ1-5; TRBD1 agrees at 8 bases. The V gene end was trimmed by 3 bases and the J gene end by 6 bases; junction bases not matched to a gene: 1. The CDR3 runs 13 residues. Germline V lookup: CDR1 MDHEN, CDR2 SYDVKM. The CDR3 DNA follows: TGTGCCAGCAGTTTTCAGGGGGCTCAGCCCCAGCATTTT. This translates into CASSFQGAQPQHF.

J is TRBJ2-2 and V is TRBV4-3, with 13 bases fitting TRBD2. CDR1 LGHNA and CDR2 YSLEER come from the germline V gene. The CDR3 consists of 18 residues. J was trimmed by 7 bases and V by 5 bases; bases with no gene match: 13. For the CDR3, the DNA is TGCGCCAGCAGCTCTCGGACTAGCGGGAGCCCTATGGACGGGGAGCTGTTTTTT. Translation gives CASSSRTSGSPMDGELFF.

The chain couples TRBV27 to TRBJ2-7, with 8 nucleotides matching TRBD2. CDR3 length: 16 residues. Germline V CDR1 and CDR2: MNHEY, SMNVEV (reference sequence). J gave up 0 bases and V 5 bases, and 9 bases lay outside the gene matches. The CDR3 protein is CASSLASGRVSYEQYF. The CDR3 region has the DNA TGTGCCAGCAGTCTCGCGAGCGGGAGAGTCTCCTACGAGCAGTACTTC.

V and J are TRBV18 and TRBJ1-6; D is unclear. The CDR3 contains 14 residues. The V gene's germline CDR1 is KGHSH and CDR2 LQKENI. The ends were cut back, 2 bases at V and 14 bases at J, with 16 bases in the middle. The CDR3 nucleotides read TGTGCCAGCTCACCAAGGGCCCCCCGAGGTTCCCTCCACTTT. This encodes CASSPRAPRGSLHF.

The chain recombines TRBV7-2 with TRBJ1-2, with 10 bases identical to TRBD1. Per germline, CDR1 SGHTA and CDR2 FQGNSA. This CDR3 has 16 residues. J was trimmed by 2 bases and V by 0 bases; bases with no gene match: 3. This chain's CDR3 is CASSLAMGQGNYGYTF. The CDR3 nucleotides read TGTGCCAGCAGCTTAGCCATGGGACAGGGGAACTATGGCTACACCTTC.

The chain recombines TRBV2 with TRBJ2-1; a possible D gene is TRBD2 (6 bases). The V end lost 5 bases, the J end lost 7 bases, and 15 bases lay between the germline ends. The germline CDR1 and CDR2 sequences are SNHLY and FYNNEI. This CDR3 region has 14 residues. Written as DNA, the CDR3 is TGTGCCAGCAGTCCCGCGGCAGGGACTAATGAGCAGTTCTTC. Protein sequence: CASSPAAGTNEQFF.

This chain connects TRBV4-1 to TRBJ1-5; D remains unclear. Germline CDR1 and CDR2: MGHRA and YSYEKL. Trimming removed 0 bases at V and 4 bases at J, with 13 bases between. CDR3 length: 16 residues. CDR3 DNA sequence: TGCGCCAGCAGCCAAGACGTACCGAGGCAAAATCAGCCCCAGCATTTT. Translated, it gives CASSQDVPRQNQPQHF.

This clone was counted a single time. This chain uses TRBV7-2 with TRBJ2-2, with 8 bases identical to TRBD2. V lost 4 bases and J lost 6; bases outside the gene matches: 13. The germline gives CDR1 SGHTA, CDR2 FQGNSA. The length of the CDR3 is 17 residues. CDR3 in amino acids: CASSSRARGLGAGELFF. In nucleotides, the CDR3 is TGTGCCAGCAGCTCTAGGGCCCGGGGACTAGGGGCCGGGGAGCTGTTTTTT. Looking up the rest from reference TRBV7-2 and TRBJ2-2 gives the full variable domain: GAGVSQSPSNKVTEKGKDVELRCDPISGHTALYWYRQSLGQGLEFLIYFQGNSAPDKSGLPSDRFSAERTGGSVSTLTIQRTQQEDSAVYLCASSSRARGLGAGELFFGEGSRLTVL.

The chain is built from TRBV4-3 and TRBJ1-2, with D maybe TRBD1 (5 bases). This CDR3 is 15 amino acids long. CDR1 and CDR2 (germline): LGHNA, YSLEER. Deletions cut 1 base from V and 3 bases from J, with 12 bases between. This chain's CDR3 is CASSQGQRLYYGYTF. The CDR3, as DNA: TGCGCCAGCAGCCAAGGACAGAGGCTCTACTATGGCTACACCTTC.

V usage is TRBV6-5 and J usage is TRBJ1-1; 8 bases align to TRBD1. The J segment lost 0 bases and the V segment lost 2 bases, leaving 2 bases of the junction unmatched. Germline V gives CDR1 MNHEY, CDR2 SVGAGI. The CDR3 contains 15 residues. The CDR3 bases are TGTGCCAGCAGTTACGGGGACAGGTTGAACACTGAAGCTTTCTTT. This translates into CASSYGDRLNTEAFF.

The chain carries TRBV5-1 and TRBJ2-7, with D tentatively TRBD2 (5 bases). The germline V gene has CDR1 SGHRS and CDR2 YFSETQ. Between the trimmed V and J ends, which lost 4 bases and 5 bases, there was a span of 19 bases. The CDR3 has 15 residues. CDR3 amino acids: CASSKAQPSFDEQYF. In nucleotides, the CDR3 is TGCGCCAGCAGCAAGGCCCAGCCTAGCTTCGACGAGCAGTACTTC.

The V gene is TRBV9, the J gene TRBJ2-7, with D tentatively TRBD1 or TRBD2 (6 bases each). Trimming took off 0 bases at V and 0 bases at J, with 10 bases between the two ends. Germline V gene lookup returns CDR1 SGDLS and CDR2 YYNGEE. This CDR3 has 15 amino acids. This CDR3 reads CASSVGGAPSYEQYF. CDR3 coding DNA: TGTGCCAGCAGCGTAGGGGGGGCACCCTCCTACGAGCAGTACTTC.

The rearrangement joins TRBV20-1 to TRBJ1-2; no clear D. V was pared by 5 bases and J by 8 bases, with 12 bases between. In germline, CDR1 is DFQATT, CDR2 SNEGSKA (reference sequence). This CDR3 region has 11 residues. The CDR3 bases are TGCAGTGCTCAGACTGGTGGAGGCTACACCTTC. It specifies CSAQTGGGYTF.

The gene calls are TRBV6-6 and TRBJ1-5; D is unclear. V shed 3 bases and J shed 0 bases, with 6 bases lying between them. The CDR3 is 14 amino acids. Germline CDR1 reads MNHNY; CDR2 reads SVGAGI (reference sequence). The CDR3 reads CASSYLNSNQPQHF. As DNA, the CDR3 is TGTGCCAGCAGTTATCTTAATAGCAATCAGCCCCAGCATTTT.

This chain uses TRBV29-1 with TRBJ2-7; D may be TRBD1 (6 bases). The germline V gene has CDR1 SQVTM and CDR2 ANQGSEA. V dropped 6 bases and J dropped 4 bases, with 10 bases sitting between them. This CDR3 has 11 amino acids. In DNA form, the CDR3 reads TGCAGCGTAGTAACAGGGTACGAGCAGTACTTC. Its translation is CSVVTGYEQYF.

Regarding this clone: A much bigger clone sits one base away, suggesting this may be a read error. Other DNA variants within this sample encode the same CDR3. The J gene is TRBJ1-3, the V gene TRBV19, with no clear D. The CDR3 sequence is 12 residues long. Deletions cut 1 base from V and 4 bases from J, with 2 bases between. From germline, CDR1 is LNHDA and CDR2 SQIVND (reference sequence). CDR3: CASSIGGNTIYF. The CDR3 coding sequence is TGTGCCAGTAGTATAGGGGGAAACACCATATATTTT.

This clone has a handful of counts. This chain links TRBV5-1 with TRBJ1-3, with D possibly being TRBD1 (5 bases). The CDR3 is 14 amino acids. Germline V gives CDR1 SGHRS, CDR2 YFSETQ. The V end lost 4 bases, the J end lost 0 bases, and 8 bases lay between the germline ends. CDR3 region: CASSQDNSGNTIYF. In nucleotides, the CDR3 is TGCGCCAGCAGCCAGGACAACTCTGGAAACACCATATATTTT.

Worth noting for this clone: The same CDR3 can be traced to other DNA sequences in this sample. The chain recombines TRBV5-1 with TRBJ2-1; D ambiguous. Trimming shortened V by 2 bases and J by 0 bases, and 6 bases separated the two germline ends. The length of the CDR3 is 14 residues. Per the germline V gene, CDR1 is SGHRS and CDR2 is YFSETQ. The CDR3 protein is CASSFGNSYNEQFF. CDR3 in DNA: TGCGCCAGCAGCTTTGGCAACTCCTACAATGAGCAGTTCTTC.